The present entry profiles one TCR beta chain with its context. These data come from a study of blood T cell repertoires in COVID-19. This CDR3 region has 17 residues. J lost 5 bases, V lost 3 bases, and 9 bases had no gene match. The germline V gene has CDR1 WNHNN and CDR2 SYGVQD (reference sequence). Study processing details: Cell counts per sample came from amplifying reference gene primers. Only in-frame clones appear in the TCRdb table, and some are missing; sequencing was by immunoSEQ multiplex PCR. V, J and clone size derive from that table, while D and trimming were established from the DNA sequence. The profile shows about 320,000 clones, around 90% of them singletons.

This rearrangement joins TRBV10-1 to TRBJ2-3; 12 bases fit TRBD2. This receptor was obtained from a man between 60 and 75 years old who had recovered from COVID-19. What was sequenced was PBMCs or T cells enriched from blood (not recorded which). CDR3 region: CASSDPGLAGFLDTQYF. As DNA, the CDR3 is TGCGCCAGCAGTGATCCGGGACTAGCGGGCTTCTTAGATACGCAGTATTTT.